This entry features one TCR beta chain sequence. As yet, its antigen is unknown. The junction and the germline gene differ at one end; a read error may be behind it. The donors comprised healthy bone marrow donors. Both 60 Vbeta primers and 13 Jbeta primers went into the PCR. Produced via immunoSEQ multiplex PCR; TCRdb's table is partial and in-frame only. The table shows about 200,000 clones, with 82% occurring only once. The CDR3 spans 14 residues. Germline lookup yields CDR1 SSHAT and CDR2 FNYEAQ (reference sequence). This sample was taken from a study of cytomegalovirus exposure and HLA in healthy donors. Findings and limits, study-wide: Later on, a genetic analysis was performed. It linked a missense variant in DCLRE1C with V- and J-gene trimming of TCR beta. An apparent linkage of common viral pathogens to several of the most significant clusters emerged in a later analysis.

The sequenced material came from PBMCs. This sequence originates from a boy aged 2 to 9 in good health and CMV-seronegative. The chain combines TRBV7-7 with TRBJ2-7; 10 bases match TRBD1. The DNA of the CDR3 is TGTGCTAGCAGCTCGGGACAGGGGTCCTACGAGCAGTACTTC. It yields the protein CASSSGQGSYEQYF.